These T cell receptor beta chains were read from a single sample in a study of technical replicates of blood from several donors. This table comes from immunoSEQ multiplex PCR, and its TCRdb copy is limited to in-frame clones, with some not included. In the table there are about 73,000 clones, over 90% of which are singletons. The sample consisted of PBMCs. These receptors were collected from a human donor in good health. Some clones in this sample may be carry-over from other donors' samples. CDR3s include the opening cysteine and the closing phenylalanine or tryptophan. The D gene is left open where the match is weak. Part of the rows lack a size; the others show once, few, many or a class for expanded clones.

clone_size | j_call | d_call | v_call | cdr3_nt | cdr3_aa
NA | TRBJ2-3 | TRBD2 | TRBV5-8 | TGTGCCAGCAGCCGCGGGGCCCGCGGGGGAATCACAGATACGCAGTATTTT | CASSRGARGGITDTQYF
NA | TRBJ2-5 | TRBD1 | TRBV7-8 | TGTGCCAGCAGCCAAGTTCCAGGACAGGGAGAGACCCAGTACTTC | CASSQVPGQGETQYF
NA | TRBJ1-1 | TRBD1 | TRBV9 | TGTGCCAGCAGCGAAGGGACAGGGGCTGGGGCTTTCTTT | CASSEGTGAGAFF
NA | TRBJ2-7 | TRBD2 | TRBV4-1 | TGCGCCAGCAGCCGAGAGACTAGCGGGGGAGTCGGTGAGCAGTACTTC | CASSRETSGGVGEQYF
NA | TRBJ2-5 | NA | TRBV6-5 | TGTGCCAGCAGGAAGACAGGTGGCGGGGAGACCCAGTACTTC | CASRKTGGGETQYF
NA | TRBJ2-2 | NA | TRBV6-5 | TGTGCCAGCAGGGGGCCAGTGGGGTCCGGGGAGCTGTTTTTT | CASRGPVGSGELFF
NA | TRBJ1-3 | NA | TRBV4-3 | TGCGCCAGCAGCCAAGGGGGCGCGGGAAACACCATATATTTT | CASSQGGAGNTIYF
NA | TRBJ2-5 | TRBD1 | TRBV15 | TGTGCCACCAGCAGGTCAGACAGGGGGCGAGAGACCCAGTACTTC | CATSRSDRGRETQYF
NA | TRBJ1-1 | NA | TRBV6-5 | TGTGCCAGCAGTCAAAATCGGGGTGCCACTGAAGCTTTCTTT | CASSQNRGATEAFF
NA | TRBJ1-2 | NA | TRBV2 | TGTGCCAGCAGTCGACAGAACTATGGCTACACCTTC | CASSRQNYGYTF
NA | TRBJ1-2 | TRBD1 | TRBV7-2 | TGTGCCAGCAGCCCAAGGGACAGGGGGAAGGGCTATGGCTACACCTTC | CASSPRDRGKGYGYTF
NA | TRBJ2-2 | NA | TRBV18 | TGTGCCAGCTCTCGGACTATTAGGGACGCCGGGGAGCTGTTTTTT | CASSRTIRDAGELFF
few | TRBJ2-1 | NA | TRBV4-1 | TGCGCCAGCAGCCAAGGGGCAGCATCCTACAATGAGCAGTTCTTC | CASSQGAASYNEQFF
NA | TRBJ2-5 | NA | TRBV5-8 | TGTGCCAGCAGCTTGCAGACAGGGAGGGAGACCCAGTACTTC | CASSLQTGRETQYF
NA | TRBJ2-7 | NA | TRBV6-4 | TGTGCCAGCAGACTAGTCATCTCCTACGAGCAGTACTTC | CASRLVISYEQYF
NA | TRBJ2-3 | TRBD1 | TRBV29-1 | TGCAGCGTTGACGGACAGGGGACAGATACGCAGTATTTT | CSVDGQGTDTQYF
NA | TRBJ1-5 | NA | TRBV4-3 | TGCGCCAGCAGCCAAGATCTAGGGGATAACAATCAGCCCCAGCATTTT | CASSQDLGDNNQPQHF
NA | TRBJ2-3 | NA | TRBV4-1 | TGCGCCAGCAGCCAAGCGGTAACAGATACGCAGTATTTT | CASSQAVTDTQYF
NA | TRBJ1-1 | NA | TRBV6-6 | TGTGCCAGCAATCCAGAAAACACTGAAGCTTTCTTT | CASNPENTEAFF
NA | TRBJ2-3 | TRBD2 | TRBV5-5 | TGTGCCAACAGCGGGGGGGATCCTGGCACAGATACGCAGTATTTT | CANSGGDPGTDTQYF
NA | TRBJ1-5 | TRBD1 | TRBV19 | TGTGCCAGTAGTACGGGACAGGGGGCCGGCGGTCATCAGCCCCAGCATTTT | CASSTGQGAGGHQPQHF
NA | TRBJ2-7 | NA | TRBV4-3 | TGCGCCAGCAGCCTCGACAGAGCCTACGAGCAGTACTTC | CASSLDRAYEQYF
NA | TRBJ1-3 | NA | TRBV7-8 | TGTGCCAGCAGCTCCGCCCCCAGGGGTAACACCATATATTTT | CASSSAPRGNTIYF
NA | TRBJ1-4 | NA | TRBV5-4 | TGTGCCAGCAGCCAGCTTGGGGGGTCCCCTGGAAAACTGTTTTTT | CASSQLGGSPGKLFF
NA | TRBJ2-7 | NA | TRBV6-1 | TGTGCCAGCAGCTCTCCGGACAGCACCTACGAGCAGTACTTC | CASSSPDSTYEQYF
NA | TRBJ1-1 | NA | TRBV7-2 | TGTGCCAGCAGCTTCTGGACACCTAACACTGAAGCTTTCTTT | CASSFWTPNTEAFF
NA | TRBJ2-1 | NA | TRBV4-1 | TGCGCCAGCAGCCAGTTACTAAGGAATGAGCAGTTCTTC | CASSQLLRNEQFF
NA | TRBJ1-2 | TRBD1 | TRBV18 | TGTGCCAGCTCACCCCGGGACAGGGGGGACTATGGCTACACCTTC | CASSPRDRGDYGYTF
NA | TRBJ2-5 | NA | TRBV7-2 | TGTGCCAGCAGCTTAGATCGCAGGACATCAGGAGAGACCCAGTACTTC | CASSLDRRTSGETQYF
NA | TRBJ2-1 | NA | TRBV11-2 | TGTGCCAGCAGCTTAAGGGCGGGACCACAGGAGCAGTTCTTC | CASSLRAGPQEQFF
NA | TRBJ2-1 | TRBD2 | TRBV12-5 | TGTGCTAGTGGTTCAGGGACTAGCGGGGGGCCGTACAATGAGCAGTTCTTC | CASGSGTSGGPYNEQFF
NA | TRBJ2-7 | TRBD2 | TRBV7-2 | TGTGCCAGCAGCACTACTAGCGGGAGTTCCTACGAGCAGTACTTC | CASSTTSGSSYEQYF
NA | TRBJ1-1 | TRBD1 | TRBV18 | TGTGCCAGCTCACCCTCGGACAGGGTGGGAAACACTGAAGCTTTCTTT | CASSPSDRVGNTEAFF
NA | TRBJ1-5 | NA | TRBV7-7 | TGTGCCAGCAGCACCCCCAGGGATCAGCCCCAGCATTTT | CASSTPRDQPQHF
NA | TRBJ2-1 | TRBD2 | TRBV9 | TGTGCCAGCAGCGTAGAGGGACTAGAGGTTGAGCAGTTCTTC | CASSVEGLEVEQFF
once | TRBJ2-3 | NA | TRBV19 | TGTGCCAGTAGTATAGCCTTCTTCGGGGGCACAGATACGCAGTATTTT | CASSIAFFGGTDTQYF
NA | TRBJ2-7 | NA | TRBV11-2 | TGTGCCAGCAGCTTAGCCCCTAGTAGCTCCTACGAGCAGTACTTC | CASSLAPSSSYEQYF
NA | TRBJ2-7 | TRBD1 | TRBV28 | TGTGCCAGCAAACCTGGGGGACAGGGTTCCTACGAGCAGTACTTC | CASKPGGQGSYEQYF
NA | TRBJ1-2 | TRBD1 | TRBV5-8 | TGTGCCAGCAGCCGGGGGCCGGGACAGGACTATGGCTACACCTTC | CASSRGPGQDYGYTF
NA | TRBJ1-5 | NA | TRBV10-3 | TGTGCCATCGCTCGGGGAGGGGGCAATCAGCCCCAGCATTTT | CAIARGGGNQPQHF
once | TRBJ2-1 | NA | TRBV29-1 | TGCAGCGTTGAAGTGGCACTAGGGGCTGGAGGGTCCTACAATGAGCAGTTCTTC | CSVEVALGAGGSYNEQFF
NA | TRBJ1-5 | TRBD1 | TRBV19 | TGTGCCAGTAGTACGCGGGACAGGGGGCCCAATCAGCCCCAGCATTTT | CASSTRDRGPNQPQHF
NA | TRBJ1-6 | TRBD1 | TRBV19 | TGTGCCAGTACCTCCCCAGGACAGGGGGCTGCACCCCTCCACTTT | CASTSPGQGAAPLHF
NA | TRBJ2-7 | TRBD2 | TRBV6-5 | TGTGCCAGCAGCACCAGAGGGCGGGGGGACGAGCAGTACTTC | CASSTRGRGDEQYF
NA | TRBJ2-7 | NA | TRBV5-4 | TGTGCCAGCAGCTTGAAGACTCCTCGGTCCTACGAGCAGTACTTC | CASSLKTPRSYEQYF
NA | TRBJ2-2 | NA | TRBV4-3 | TGCGCCAGCAGCCCCCAGACGGGGGAGAACACCGGGGAGCTGTTTTTT | CASSPQTGENTGELFF
NA | TRBJ2-4 | TRBD2 | TRBV10-3 | TGTGCCATCAGAGGGACTAGCGGAACAGGAGTTACTTTC | CAIRGTSGTGVTF
NA | TRBJ2-3 | TRBD2 | TRBV4-3 | TGCGCCAGCAATCCTAGCGGGGGAAACACAGATACGCAGTATTTT | CASNPSGGNTDTQYF
NA | TRBJ1-3 | NA | TRBV7-2 | TGTGCCAGCAGCCCGCAGGGTGGAAACACCATATATTTT | CASSPQGGNTIYF
NA | TRBJ1-2 | TRBD1 | TRBV11-2 | TGTGCCAGCAGCGGGGACAGGGTGTATGGCTACACCTTC | CASSGDRVYGYTF
NA | TRBJ1-1 | NA | TRBV27 | TGTGCCAGCACCCTAAGCGGGGGCGCGTCTGAAGCTTTCTTT | CASTLSGGASEAFF
once | TRBJ2-2 | TRBD2 | TRBV11-2 | TGTGCCAGCAGCGGACTAGCGGGAGTAGGAGGGGAGCTGTTTTTT | CASSGLAGVGGELFF
NA | TRBJ2-1 | TRBD2 | TRBV12-5 | TGTGCTAGTGGGACTAGCGGGGGGGTTAATGAGCAGTTCTTC | CASGTSGGVNEQFF
NA | TRBJ2-7 | TRBD1 | TRBV4-3 | TGCGCCAGCAGCTCAGACAGGGGACCATCCTACGAGCAGTACTTC | CASSSDRGPSYEQYF
NA | TRBJ2-3 | NA | TRBV11-3 | TGTGCCAGCAGCTCCCGAGGAGATACGCAGTATTTT | CASSSRGDTQYF
NA | TRBJ2-3 | TRBD2 | TRBV7-2 | TGTGCCAGCAGCTGGGCGACTAGCGGGGGGCAAGATACGCAGTATTTT | CASSWATSGGQDTQYF
NA | TRBJ2-3 | NA | TRBV9 | TGTGCCAGCAGCGGGAGGGGATCTAGCACAGATACGCAGTATTTT | CASSGRGSSTDTQYF
NA | TRBJ2-7 | NA | TRBV6-6 | TGTGCCAGCAGTTACTCGTTCAGATACGAGCAGTACTTC | CASSYSFRYEQYF
NA | TRBJ2-1 | NA | TRBV4-3 | TGCGCCAGCAGCCGCAGCCCGGATTTATGGCAGGTATACAATGAGCAGTTCTTC | CASSRSPDLWQVYNEQFF
NA | TRBJ1-1 | TRBD1 | TRBV25-1 | TGTGCCAGCAGTGAATTTACAGGGGCGAGATCTTTCTTT | CASSEFTGARSFF